One sample yielded the 10 T cell receptor beta chains listed below, sequenced in a study of T cell therapy after organ transplantation. Their cognate antigens are unknown. The table came from immunoSEQ multiplex PCR; TCRdb's copy has only in-frame clones and leaves some out. Here the sample spans 40,000 to 60,000 clones, less than 95% being singletons. Sequenced material: CD8+ T cells from blood, taken before autologous CMV-specific T cell therapy. The source is a human patient who had received a solid organ transplant and had CMV disease.

The V and J genes are TRBV2 and TRBJ2-7; TRBD1 matches at 7 bases. From germline, CDR1 is SNHLY and CDR2 FYNNEI. Trimming took 3 bases from V and 2 from J; bases not matched to a gene: 4. The CDR3 is 14 residues long. The CDR3 DNA is TGTGCCAGCAGTGAGACAGGGACCACCTACGAGCAGTACTTC. Its protein product is CASSETGTTYEQYF.

This rearrangement joins TRBV5-1 to TRBJ1-1, with D hard to call. This CDR3 region has 13 residues. Trimming left V 0 bases short and J 0 bases short, with 3 bases between. Germline CDR1 and CDR2: SGHRS and YFSETQ. The CDR3 sequence: CASSLAVNTEAFF. The CDR3 DNA follows: TGCGCCAGCAGCTTGGCGGTGAACACTGAAGCTTTCTTT.

The chain uses TRBV6-5 and TRBJ2-1; no definite D call. From germline, CDR1 is MNHEY and CDR2 SVGAGI. The CDR3 covers 12 residues. With 5 bases removed from V and 4 bases from J, the gap between germline ends came to 6 bases. CDR3 DNA: TGTGCCAGCAGTACAGCGTACAATGAGCAGTTCTTC. It translates to CASSTAYNEQFF.

The chain links TRBV29-1 to TRBJ1-2, with a tentative D call TRBD1 (5 bases). Germline V CDR1 and CDR2: SQVTM, ANQGSEA. Trimming shortened V by 6 bases and J by 0 bases, and 17 bases separated the two germline ends. The CDR3 has 15 amino acids. CDR3 sequence reads: CSVDRDFGANYGYTF. Here the CDR3 DNA reads TGCAGCGTGGATAGGGACTTTGGGGCTAACTATGGCTACACCTTC.

The chain links TRBV5-1 to TRBJ1-6, with D uncertain. The CDR3 spans 13 residues. Between the trimmed V and J ends, which lost 0 bases and 11 bases, there was a span of 9 bases. Germline V gene data show CDR1 as SGHRS and CDR2 as YFSETQ. The CDR3 nucleotides read TGCGCCAGCAGCTTGGCTGGAACCACACCCCTCCACTTT. It is translated as CASSLAGTTPLHF.

The chain uses TRBV9 and TRBJ2-6; D may correspond to TRBD1 or TRBD2 (5 bases each). The germline V gene has CDR1 SGDLS and CDR2 YYNGEE. Trimming removed 6 bases at V and 4 bases at J, with 14 bases between. The CDR3 contains 15 residues. The CDR3 nucleotides are TGTGCCAGCACCCCAGAGGGGAGAGGGGCCAACGTCCTGACTTTC. As protein: CASTPEGRGANVLTF.

The V gene is TRBV30, the J gene TRBJ1-5, with D possibly TRBD1 on 6 matching bases. CDR3 length: 15 amino acids. Looked up from germline, CDR1 is GTSNPN and CDR2 is SVGIG (reference sequence). The ends were cut back, 4 bases at V and 6 bases at J, with 19 bases in the middle. The CDR3: CAWNSLQGRGQPQHF. The CDR3 nucleotides are TGTGCCTGGAACAGTTTACAGGGCAGGGGTCAGCCCCAGCATTTT.

The V gene is TRBV7-9, the J gene TRBJ2-7; D is perhaps TRBD1 (5 bases). The CDR3 has 15 amino acids. Germline assignment: CDR1 SEHNR and CDR2 FQNEAQ (reference sequence). V was cut by 4 bases and J by 2 bases, with 15 bases left in between. In nucleotides, the CDR3 is TGTGCCAGCAGCTCGGTGTCTGACAGTCCCTACGAGCAGTACTTC. Residues: CASSSVSDSPYEQYF.

The V gene is TRBV7-9, the J gene TRBJ1-6; no definite D call. The V end lost 1 base, the J end lost 11 bases, and 9 bases lay between the germline ends. Germline CDR1 is SEHNR and CDR2 is FQNEAQ (reference sequence). The CDR3 is 13 amino acids. The CDR3 region is CASSLGTNPPLHF. For the CDR3, the DNA is TGTGCCAGCAGCTTAGGAACGAACCCACCCCTCCACTTT.

The chain uses TRBV5-6 and TRBJ1-1, with D hard to call. Deletions cut 2 bases from V and 11 bases from J, with 13 bases between. This CDR3 is built from 12 residues. Germline loops: CDR1 SGHDT, CDR2 YYEEEE. The CDR3 loop is CASSFEGALAFF. The CDR3 DNA is TGTGCCAGCAGCTTTGAGGGCGCGTTGGCTTTCTTT.